These 19 T cell receptor beta chains were all obtained from the same sample, sequenced in a study of T-cell memory formation after mild COVID-19. Using its own MiXCR run on the 5' RACE reads, TCRdb lists one record per CDR3 protein. The sample has some 120,000 distinct CDR3 sequences, more than 15% seen once; the top ten hold approximately 15%. Sequencing input: PBMCs or a T cell subset sorted from them (not recorded which). The origin of the receptors is an adult woman who had mild COVID-19 (a few samples of this study predate the infection). Cell type and time point are not known.

This clonotype was counted at least ten times. The V gene is TRBV7-6, the J gene TRBJ2-3; 9 bases agree with TRBD2. The CDR3 is made up of 16 amino acids. V was clipped by 5 bases and J by 4 bases; unmatched bases: 10. Germline values: CDR1 SGHVS, CDR2 FNYEAQ. DNA for the CDR3: TGTGCCAGCAGCCCCGGTTTGGGCGGGGGGGCAGATACGCAGTATTTT. It translates to CASSPGLGGGADTQYF.

The chain has TRBV25-1 and TRBJ2-1; D is perhaps TRBD2 (7 bases). CDR1 is MGHDK, CDR2 SYGVNS, per germline. V lost 1 base and J 7 bases, leaving 17 bases between the germline ends. CDR3 length: 16 residues. The CDR3 reads CASSELWGGRGNEQFF. The DNA for the CDR3 is TGTGCCAGCAGTGAATTGTGGGGGGGGCGTGGGAATGAGCAGTTCTTC.

V and J are TRBV30 and TRBJ2-5; the D gene is possibly TRBD1 (6 bases). Germline-derived CDR1 and CDR2 are GTSNPN and SVGIG (reference sequence). Trimming stripped 1 base from V and 2 bases from J, with 8 bases between. The CDR3 has 13 residues. The CDR3 loop is CAWSGGQQETQYF. The CDR3 nucleotides are TGTGCCTGGAGTGGAGGACAGCAAGAGACCCAGTACTTC.

This clonotype was detected a few times. The genes are TRBV5-5 and TRBJ2-2, with D unclear. Trimming removed 0 bases from V and 5 bases from J, with 5 bases in between. Per the germline V gene, CDR1 is SGHKS and CDR2 is YYEKEE (reference sequence). The CDR3 runs 13 residues. CDR3 bases: TGTGCCAGCAGCTTGGGACTGACCGGGGAGCTGTTTTTT. This gives the protein CASSLGLTGELFF.

The rearrangement joins TRBV24-1 to TRBJ2-1; no clear D. The germline gives CDR1 KGHDR, CDR2 SFDVKD. The CDR3 extends over 14 amino acids. Trimming took off 6 bases at V and 5 bases at J, with 13 bases between the two ends. CDR3 sequence reads: CATSLPETDNEQFF. The DNA of the CDR3 is TGTGCCACCAGTCTGCCGGAAACTGACAATGAGCAGTTCTTC.

In its sample, this clonotype was seen a few times. The genes are TRBV4-2 and TRBJ2-5; maybe TRBD2 (6 bases). Trimming removed 1 base at V and 2 bases at J, with 8 bases between. CDR1 is LGHNA, CDR2 YNFKEQ, per germline. This CDR3 is built from 14 residues. In nucleotides, the CDR3 is TGTGCCAGCAGCCAAGGGGCGGGGCAAGAGACCCAGTACTTC. It is translated as CASSQGAGQETQYF.

The V call is TRBV6-1, the J call TRBJ2-1; 8 bases align to TRBD1. Looked up from germline, CDR1 is MNHNS and CDR2 is SASEGT. The trim removed 6 bases at V and 12 bases at J, leaving 4 bases unmatched. The CDR3 is 11 amino acids. This CDR3 is CASRDRVGQFF. Here the CDR3 DNA reads TGTGCCAGCAGGGACAGGGTTGGGCAGTTCTTC.

The chain combines TRBV6-5 with TRBJ2-5, with 9 bases fitting TRBD2. Trimming removed 4 bases from V and 4 bases from J; junction bases left unmatched: 4. The length of the CDR3 is 14 residues. Germline V lookup: CDR1 MNHEY, CDR2 SVGAGI. CDR3 sequence reads: CASSSPAGGETQYF. The CDR3 DNA sequence: TGTGCCAGCAGTTCCCCAGCGGGAGGAGAGACCCAGTACTTC.

The chain links TRBV23-1 to TRBJ2-7, with D perhaps assigned TRBD1 or TRBD2 (5 bases each). TRBV23-1 is an ORF, and what it does is uncertain. V was trimmed by 3 bases and J by 6 bases, leaving 21 bases between them. The CDR3 covers 16 residues. CDR3: CASSHLAGTLPAEQYF. The CDR3 DNA is TGCGCCAGCAGTCACCTGGCCGGGACCCTACCCGCCGAGCAGTACTTC.

This clonotype was picked up a small number of times. This chain links TRBV7-2 with TRBJ2-5; D is ambiguous. V lost 0 bases to trimming and J lost 6 bases, with 5 bases between them. The CDR3 spans 12 residues. Germline V gene lookup returns CDR1 SGHTA and CDR2 FQGNSA. In nucleotides, the CDR3 is TGTGCCAGCAGCTTAGCGCGTAAGACCCAGTACTTC. It is translated as CASSLARKTQYF.

The chain carries TRBV29-1 and TRBJ2-5, with 7 bases fitting TRBD1. The CDR3 runs to 12 residues. V lost 4 bases, J lost 4 bases, and 3 bases stayed unmatched. Germline values: CDR1 SQVTM, CDR2 ANQGSEA. The DNA for the CDR3 is TGCAGCGTTGTGACAGGGACAGAGACCCAGTACTTC. It specifies CSVVTGTETQYF. The whole variable domain, remainder taken from reference TRBV29-1 and TRBJ2-5, is SAVISQKPSRDICQRGTSLTIQCQVDSQVTMMFWYRQQPGQSLTLIATANQGSEATYESGFVIDKFPISRPNLTFSTLTVSNMSPEDSSIYLCSVVTGTETQYFGPGTRLLVL.

This clonotype came up a few times. V usage is TRBV12-3 or TRBV12-4 and J usage is TRBJ2-3, with TRBD2 matching 8 bases. The CDR3 runs to 15 residues. The trim removed 1 base at V and 6 bases at J, leaving 6 bases unmatched. CDR3 protein: CASSLVAGGTDTQYF. CDR3 nucleotides: TGTGCCAGCAGTTTAGTTGCGGGGGGTACCGATACGCAGTATTTT.

The V gene is TRBV5-4, the J gene TRBJ1-1, with a possible D match to TRBD1 (6 bases). Germline V CDR1 and CDR2: SGHNT, YYREEE (reference sequence). Trimming stripped 5 bases from V and 0 bases from J, with 14 bases between. The CDR3 contains 15 residues. In nucleotides, the CDR3 is TGTGCCAGCAGGAGCGGGGGGACACTGAACACTGAAGCTTTCTTT. It yields the protein CASRSGGTLNTEAFF. Full variable domain (missing parts from reference TRBV5-4 and TRBJ1-1): ETGVTQSPTHLIKTRGQQVTLRCSSQSGHNTVSWYQQALGQGPQFIFQYYREEENGRGNFPPRFSGLQFPNYSSELNVNALELDDSALYLCASRSGGTLNTEAFFGQGTRLTVV.

This clonotype was observed a handful of times. This chain joins TRBV7-9 and TRBJ2-2, with 9 nucleotides matching TRBD1. The CDR3 has 16 residues. The V gene end was trimmed by 6 bases and the J gene end by 3 bases; junction bases not matched to a gene: 8. Germline V lookup: CDR1 SEHNR, CDR2 FQNEAQ (reference sequence). The CDR3 loop is CASSIYRDRDTGELFF. The DNA of the CDR3 is TGTGCCAGCAGTATTTACCGGGACAGGGACACCGGGGAGCTGTTTTTT.

The rearrangement links TRBV5-1 to TRBJ1-5; maybe TRBD1 (6 bases). Between the trimmed V and J ends, which lost 3 bases and 7 bases, there was a span of 14 bases. The CDR3 sequence is 14 residues long. The germline CDR1 and CDR2 sequences are SGHRS and YFSETQ. This CDR3 reads CASSSPLDRQPQHF. CDR3 bases: TGCGCCAGCAGCTCCCCGCTCGACAGGCAGCCCCAGCATTTT.

This sequence joins TRBV12-3 or TRBV12-4 and TRBJ1-5, with D unclear. This CDR3 region has 16 residues. With 6 bases removed from V and 9 bases from J, the gap between germline ends came to 24 bases. The CDR3 loop is CASSLGIGSSYMPQHF. CDR3 nucleotides: TGTGCCAGCAGCCTTGGGATTGGCAGCTCTTATATGCCCCAGCATTTT.

This clonotype was seen a few times. This chain links TRBV20-1 with TRBJ2-7; TRBD2 aligns across 12 bases. This CDR3 is 15 amino acids long. Germline-derived CDR1 and CDR2 are DFQATT and SNEGSKA (reference sequence). The junction had 6 bases not matched to a gene; V was cut back by 3 bases and J by 3 bases. CDR3 sequence (DNA): TGCAGTGCTAGGGCGACTAGCGGGGGCTTCTACGAGCAGTACTTC. Its protein is CSARATSGGFYEQYF.

There are a few counts of this clonotype. This sequence joins TRBV12-3 or TRBV12-4 and TRBJ2-1; unclear D gene. Deletions cut 5 bases from V and 10 bases from J, with 15 bases between. There are 13 residues in the CDR3. CDR3 residues: CASSPSSSREQFF. CDR3 nucleotides: TGTGCCAGCAGTCCCTCATCGTCCCGGGAGCAGTTCTTC.

This clonotype came up a few times. The chain combines TRBV7-6 with TRBJ2-1, with D perhaps TRBD1 or TRBD2 (5 bases each). The germline CDR1 and CDR2 sequences are SGHVS and FNYEAQ. The V end was cut by 3 bases, the J end by 5 bases, with 8 bases between. The CDR3 is 13 residues long. CDR3 residues: CASSFGANNEQFF. The CDR3 DNA is TGTGCCAGCAGCTTCGGGGCCAACAATGAGCAGTTCTTC.